Listed here are 30 T cell receptor beta chains from one sample, sequenced in a study of long-term antiretroviral therapy in people with HIV. Sequencing used immunoSEQ v3.0 at survey level. The method was immunoSEQ multiplex PCR; TCRdb's version includes in-frame clones alone and lacks a portion of them. The sample records about 39,000 clones, around 85% being singletons. The material was unsorted PBMCs, obtained 3.1 years after starting antiretroviral therapy. The receptor source for this set is a woman in her forties or fifties with HIV.

The CDR3 loop reads CASRPSVGNHSPLHF. The DNA for the CDR3 is TGTGCCAGTAGGCCCTCGGTGGGGAACCATTCACCCCTCCACTTT. The rearrangement uses TRBV19 and TRBJ1-6; D is unresolved. CDR3 size: 15 residues. Germline V gene sequence: CDR1 LNHDA, CDR2 SQIVND (reference sequence). The V gene lost 6 bases and the J gene lost 8 bases, with 17 bases spanning the gap.

This chain links TRBV10-3 with TRBJ2-7; TRBD2 matches at 14 bases. Losses at the gene ends were 6 bases for V and 4 bases for J; bases not matched to a gene: 5. Germline assignment: CDR1 ENHRY and CDR2 SYGVKD. The CDR3 totals 15 residues. The CDR3 bases are TGTGCCATCAGAGAAGGACTAGCGGGGGGTTACGAGCAGTACTTC. The encoded protein is CAIREGLAGGYEQYF.

CDR3 sequence reads: CSATGGPSGNTIYF. The CDR3 region has the DNA TGCAGCGCTACGGGAGGACCCTCTGGAAACACCATATATTTT. The chain carries TRBV29-1 and TRBJ1-3, with D unresolved. The CDR3 is 14 residues long. Germline assignment: CDR1 SQVTM and CDR2 ANQGSEA. The V gene lost 7 bases and the J gene lost 0 bases, with 13 bases spanning the gap. The full variable domain, with the rest looked up from reference TRBV29-1 and TRBJ1-3, is SAVISQKPSRDICQRGTSLTIQCQVDSQVTMMFWYRQQPGQSLTLIATANQGSEATYESGFVIDKFPISRPNLTFSTLTVSNMSPEDSSIYLCSATGGPSGNTIYFGEGSWLTVV.

The rearrangement links TRBV5-8 to TRBJ1-5, with 9 positions matching TRBD1. Germline assignment: CDR1 SGHTS and CDR2 YDEGEE. The CDR3 covers 15 residues. V shed 3 bases, J shed 0 bases, and the junction held 1 base outside the gene matches. As DNA, the CDR3 is TGTGCCAGCAGCTGGGACAGGGATAGCAATCAGCCCCAGCATTTT. It is translated as CASSWDRDSNQPQHF.

This clone has only a few counts. V is TRBV7-3 and J is TRBJ1-5, with D unresolved. Trimming pared 3 bases from V and 4 bases from J, leaving 7 bases between. The CDR3 covers 13 residues. Germline V gives CDR1 SGHTA, CDR2 FQGTGA. The CDR3 region has the DNA TGTGCCAGCAGCTTTCGGCCTAATCAGCCCCAGCATTTT. Translated: CASSFRPNQPQHF.

The chain recombines TRBV7-9 with TRBJ2-5; D uncertain. Trimming left V 5 bases short and J 8 bases short, with 9 bases between. CDR3 size: 11 residues. Looked up from germline, CDR1 is SEHNR and CDR2 is FQNEAQ (reference sequence). The CDR3 DNA reads as TGTGCCAGCAGCCCCACGAGAACCCAGTACTTC. It codes for CASSPTRTQYF.

The V call is TRBV9, the J call TRBJ2-5; the match to TRBD1 covers 10 bases. Germline assignment: CDR1 SGDLS and CDR2 YYNGEE. The CDR3 extends over 15 amino acids. Trimming cost V 2 bases and J 2 bases; bases outside gene matches: 3. In nucleotides, the CDR3 is TGTGCCAGCAGCGTCCGGGACAGGGGACAAGAGACCCAGTACTTC. Its translation is CASSVRDRGQETQYF.

The V and J genes are TRBV19 and TRBJ2-7, with 10 positions matching TRBD2. Germline CDR1 reads LNHDA; CDR2 reads SQIVND (reference sequence). After removal of 3 bases from V and 2 bases from J, the junction contained 4 bases not matched to a gene. The CDR3 covers 15 residues. The CDR3 sequence: CASSIGAGGPYEQYF. The CDR3 DNA sequence: TGTGCCAGTAGTATCGGAGCGGGGGGGCCCTACGAGCAGTACTTC.

CDR3 sequence (DNA): TGTGCCAGCAATAAAGGGGGCGCGGATGAAAAACTGTTTTTT. Encoded protein: CASNKGGADEKLFF. The chain has TRBV6-1 and TRBJ1-4; 7 positions agree with TRBD1. The trim removed 7 bases at V and 6 bases at J, leaving 8 bases unmatched. The CDR3 spans 14 residues. Germline V gene lookup returns CDR1 MNHNS and CDR2 SASEGT.

This clone was observed a single time. The chain combines TRBV7-6 with TRBJ1-5, with TRBD1 as a possible D gene (5 bases). This CDR3 is 17 amino acids long. V lost 2 bases and J lost 5, with 19 bases in between. Germline values: CDR1 SGHVS, CDR2 FNYEAQ. The CDR3 region is CASSLRGGERDDQPQHF. CDR3 DNA: TGTGCCAGCAGCTTACGGGGGGGGGAACGGGACGATCAGCCCCAGCATTTT.

The gene calls are TRBV7-2 and TRBJ2-1, with D maybe TRBD1 (6 bases). Germline V gene data show CDR1 as SGHTA and CDR2 as FQGNSA. The CDR3 runs to 14 residues. V shed 5 bases and J shed 7 bases, with 15 bases lying between them. CDR3 region: CASSKVGAYNEQFF. In nucleotides, the CDR3 is TGTGCCAGCAGCAAAGTGGGGGCTTATAATGAGCAGTTCTTC.

Comments on this clone: Additional DNA sequences in this sample encode the identical CDR3. The chain has TRBV4-3 and TRBJ1-6; 9 nucleotides match TRBD1. Losses at the gene ends were 0 bases for V and 5 bases for J; bases not matched to a gene: 8. This CDR3 spans 18 amino acids. Germline-derived CDR1 and CDR2 are LGHNA and YSLEER. CDR3 DNA sequence: TGCGCCAGCAGCCAAGACCCCGACAGGGGGTCCGATAATTCACCCCTCCACTTT. It yields the protein CASSQDPDRGSDNSPLHF.

The J gene is TRBJ1-5, the V gene TRBV4-1; 8 bases fit TRBD1. CDR1 MGHRA and CDR2 YSYEKL come from the germline V gene. This CDR3 has 15 amino acids. V lost 0 bases to trimming and J lost 9 bases; unmatched junction nucleotides: 7. CDR3 loop: CASSQDGQGARPQHF. The CDR3 nucleotides read TGCGCCAGCAGCCAAGACGGTCAGGGGGCCCGGCCCCAGCATTTT.

The table lists this clone with a count of one. The V gene is TRBV5-4, the J gene TRBJ2-7, with 7 positions matching TRBD1. V dropped 2 bases and J dropped 8; count of bases not matched to a gene: 16. CDR3 size: 16 residues. Germline V lookup: CDR1 SGHNT, CDR2 YYREEE (reference sequence). As DNA, the CDR3 is TGTGCCAGCAGCTTAGTTGCAGGACAGGCGTACTTACAGCAGTACTTC. Protein sequence: CASSLVAGQAYLQQYF.

This clone was seen only a few times. The genes are TRBV10-1 and TRBJ1-1; TRBD1 might be the D (5 bases). Trimming removed 3 bases at V and 11 bases at J, with 19 bases between. CDR1 and CDR2 (germline): WNHNN, SYGVQD (reference sequence). CDR3 size: 14 residues. The CDR3 DNA reads as TGCGCCAGCAGTGAAATTGAGGGGAGGGATAGGGCTTTCTTT. This codes for CASSEIEGRDRAFF.

The rearrangement links TRBV13 to TRBJ1-2; TRBD1 might be the D (5 bases). The CDR3 runs 14 residues. V dropped 2 bases and J dropped 6 bases, with 13 bases sitting between them. CDR1 and CDR2 from the germline V gene are PRHDT and FYEKMQ (reference sequence). CDR3 coding DNA: TGTGCCAGCAGCTTACCAGGGCAATTCGATGGCTACACCTTC. Translating gives CASSLPGQFDGYTF.

This clone appeared a single time. The J gene is TRBJ2-5, the V gene TRBV27; D not resolved. Germline V gene data show CDR1 as MNHEY and CDR2 as SMNVEV (reference sequence). V was clipped by 2 bases and J by 6 bases, with 13 bases between them. This CDR3 is built from 14 residues. The CDR3 loop reads CASSLRADLKTQYF. CDR3 nucleotides: TGTGCCAGCAGTTTAAGGGCGGATCTTAAGACCCAGTACTTC.

V gene TRBV15 combines with J gene TRBJ2-2; D possibly matches TRBD1 or TRBD2 (5 bases each). The CDR3 consists of 13 residues. The germline V and J ends were trimmed by 5 bases and 8 bases, with 12 bases remaining between them. Germline V gives CDR1 LNHNV, CDR2 YYDKDF (reference sequence). Here the CDR3 reads CATSPAGTGELFF. CDR3 DNA: TGTGCCACCAGCCCGGCAGGGACGGGGGAGCTGTTTTTT.

The V call is TRBV11-2, the J call TRBJ2-5; possibly TRBD1 for D (6 bases). Germline assignment: CDR1 SGHAT and CDR2 FQNNGV. V lost 5 bases and J lost 7, with 26 bases in between. The CDR3 length is 17 residues. For the CDR3, the DNA is TGTGCCAGCAGCGCGCAGACTCCGGGACACAGAACGGGGACCCAGTACTTC. Encoded protein: CASSAQTPGHRTGTQYF.

The J gene is TRBJ1-6, the V gene TRBV6-1; D is perhaps TRBD1 (5 bases). The CDR3 extends over 13 amino acids. CDR1 and CDR2 (germline): MNHNS, SASEGT. The ends were cut back, 3 bases at V and 9 bases at J, with 9 bases in the middle. The CDR3 is CASSEERGSPLHF. CDR3 DNA sequence: TGTGCCAGCAGTGAGGAAAGGGGTTCACCCCTCCACTTT.

The rearrangement links TRBV7-8 to TRBJ1-6; D is uncertain. CDR3 size: 15 residues. The germline V gene encodes CDR1 SGHVS and CDR2 FQNEAQ. Deletions cut 1 base from V and 4 bases from J, with 8 bases between. CDR3 nucleotide sequence: TGTGCCAGCAGCTTAGAACAGCTGTATAATTCACCCCTCCACTTT. Its protein is CASSLEQLYNSPLHF. The full variable domain, in which reference TRBV7-8 and TRBJ1-6 provide the parts outside the CDR3, is GAGVSQSPRYKVAKRGQDVALRCDPISGHVSLFWYQQALGQGPEFLTYFQNEAQLDKSGLPSDRFFAERPEGSVSTLKIQRTQQEDSAVYLCASSLEQLYNSPLHFGNGTRLTVT.

This sequence joins TRBV5-1 and TRBJ1-1; perhaps TRBD1 as D (5 bases). V lost 4 bases and J 7 bases, leaving 26 bases between the germline ends. This CDR3 has 17 amino acids. The germline CDR1 and CDR2 sequences are SGHRS and YFSETQ. The CDR3 region has the DNA TGCGCCAGCAGCCGAGGGCTGCAGGGAGAACATATCGGTGAAGCTTTCTTT. Translating gives CASSRGLQGEHIGEAFF.

The rearrangement uses TRBV4-3 and TRBJ2-3; D is undetermined. Trimming removed 2 bases from V and 2 bases from J, with 11 bases in between. Looked up from germline, CDR1 is LGHNA and CDR2 is YSLEER. The CDR3 runs 15 residues. DNA of the CDR3: TGCGCCAGCAGCCAAACAAGGCGCGACACAGATACGCAGTATTTT. As protein: CASSQTRRDTDTQYF.

This clone was seen a few times. The rearrangement joins TRBV10-3 to TRBJ1-5; D perhaps matches TRBD1 (6 bases). The ends were cut back, 3 bases at V and 5 bases at J, with 17 bases in the middle. CDR3 length: 16 residues. CDR1 ENHRY and CDR2 SYGVKD come from the germline V gene. The DNA of the CDR3 is TGTGCCATCAGTGATCAACGACAGGTGGGGGATCAGCCCCAGCATTTT. Translation: CAISDQRQVGDQPQHF.

This chain connects TRBV6-6 to TRBJ2-5; 9 bases line up with TRBD2. Germline CDR1 reads MNHNY; CDR2 reads SVGAGI (reference sequence). V shed 6 bases and J 5 bases; nucleotides not matched to a gene: 4. The CDR3 has 13 amino acids. CDR3 nucleotide sequence: TGTGCCAGCAGAGCGGGGGGATCGGAGACCCAGTACTTC. As protein: CASRAGGSETQYF.

This clone was seen only a few times. The chain carries TRBV15 and TRBJ1-1; the D gene is possibly TRBD1 (6 bases). Trimming shortened V by 6 bases and J by 2 bases, and 10 bases separated the two germline ends. The CDR3 has 13 residues. Germline V gene data show CDR1 as LNHNV and CDR2 as YYDKDF (reference sequence). The CDR3 spells CATRQGFNTEAFF. In DNA form, the CDR3 reads TGTGCCACCAGACAGGGATTCAACACTGAAGCTTTCTTT.

The V and J genes are TRBV7-9 and TRBJ1-1; D is unclear. The length of the CDR3 is 16 residues. V lost 6 bases, J lost 0 bases, and 17 bases lay in between. CDR1 is SEHNR, CDR2 FQNEAQ, per germline (reference sequence). The CDR3, as DNA: TGTGCCAGCAGGCCCGAGCACTTGTTCATGAACACTGAAGCTTTCTTT. Amino acids: CASRPEHLFMNTEAFF.

The CDR3 reads CASSQVGGGRGTQYF. In nucleotides, the CDR3 is TGCGCCAGCAGCCAAGTCGGGGGAGGCCGGGGGACCCAGTACTTC. The chain links TRBV4-3 to TRBJ2-5; TRBD2 might be the D (6 bases). The germline CDR1 and CDR2 sequences are LGHNA and YSLEER. Trimming cost V 1 base and J 7 bases, with 16 bases left between them. The CDR3 has 15 residues.

The V gene is TRBV18, the J gene TRBJ2-7; D ambiguous. In germline, CDR1 is KGHSH, CDR2 LQKENI. The CDR3 is made up of 14 amino acids. Trimming cost V 3 bases and J 0 bases, with 9 bases left between them. The CDR3 reads CASSPPVLSYEQYF. CDR3 coding DNA: TGTGCCAGCTCACCCCCAGTCCTCTCCTACGAGCAGTACTTC.

The gene calls are TRBV7-8 and TRBJ1-6; TRBD1 might be the D (5 bases). V lost 5 bases to trimming and J lost 10 bases, with 12 bases between them. This CDR3 has 13 residues. Per the germline V gene, CDR1 is SGHVS and CDR2 is FQNEAQ. CDR3 protein: CASSLTGASPLHF. CDR3 nucleotides: TGTGCCAGCAGCCTAACAGGAGCGTCACCCCTCCACTTT.